Below, 6 T cell receptor beta chains from the same sample are listed, as sequenced in a study of blood T cells in healthy people across ages. The authors ran a second PCR of about 7 to 11 cycles using a sample-barcoded 5' primer and a J-beta primer mix. From the 5' RACE reads, TCRdb called clonotypes with MiXCR, one entry per CDR3 protein. The data show 650,000 to 700,000 distinct CDR3 sequences, with roughly 30% seen just once and about 16% held by the top ten. The sequenced sample was blood. The receptor source for this set is a woman of 80 years or more in good health.

This clonotype was detected ten times or more. The chain combines TRBV20-1 with TRBJ2-5, with D possibly matching TRBD1 (5 bases). The germline V gene encodes CDR1 DFQATT and CDR2 SNEGSKA (reference sequence). This CDR3 comprises 12 residues. V was shortened by 6 bases and J by 5 bases, with 13 bases between the two germline ends. CDR3 protein: CSAKGPRETQYF. The CDR3 coding sequence is TGCAGTGCCAAGGGGCCCCGGGAGACCCAGTACTTC.

This clonotype occurred once. This may stem from a read error, because a much larger clone lies one nucleotide away. The genes are TRBV5-4 and TRBJ2-7; D tentatively fits TRBD1 or TRBD2 (5 bases each). The length of the CDR3 is 13 residues. Germline V gene sequence: CDR1 SGHNT, CDR2 YYREEE (reference sequence). The V and J ends lost 6 bases and 7 bases respectively, with 17 bases between them. The CDR3 spells CASNPGLIGEQYF. Written as DNA, the CDR3 is TGTGCCAGCAACCCGGGGCTAATTGGAGAGCAGTACTTC.

The chain links TRBV6-5 to TRBJ2-1; the D is unclear. The CDR3 sequence is 16 residues long. Trimming cost V 0 bases and J 0 bases, with 9 bases left between them. The germline gives CDR1 MNHEY, CDR2 SVGAGI. The CDR3 coding sequence is TGTGCCAGCAGTTACTCGGAGCCTAGCTCCTACAATGAGCAGTTCTTC. Protein: CASSYSEPSSYNEQFF.

Notes on this clonotype: This sequence may be a read error, since a much larger clone differs from it by one base. The rearrangement links TRBV5-6 to TRBJ2-5; D not certain. Germline-derived CDR1 and CDR2 are SGHDT and YYEEEE. The CDR3 totals 14 residues. V dropped 5 bases and J dropped 4 bases, with 15 bases sitting between them. The CDR3 region is CASRSWAEGETQYF. CDR3 sequence (DNA): TGTGCCAGCAGGTCATGGGCAGAAGGAGAGACCCAGTACTTC. The full variable domain, its missing parts supplied by reference TRBV5-6 and TRBJ2-5, is DAGVTQSPTHLIKTRGQQVTLRCSPKSGHDTVSWYQQALGQGPQFIFQYYEEEERQRGNFPDRFSGHQFPNYSSELNVNALLLGDSALYLCASRSWAEGETQYFGPGTRLLVL.

The chain links TRBV20-1 to TRBJ2-7; D call uncertain. CDR3 length equals 14 residues. Germline lookup yields CDR1 DFQATT and CDR2 SNEGSKA (reference sequence). The V end was cut by 0 bases, the J end by 3 bases, with 12 bases between. The CDR3 nucleotides read TGCAGTGCTAGAGATGTAAGAAGGGACTACGAGCAGTACTTC. It is translated as CSARDVRRDYEQYF.

The rearrangement links TRBV27 to TRBJ1-6, with D hard to call. The CDR3 spans 13 residues. V dropped 7 bases and J dropped 14 bases, with 18 bases sitting between them. Germline V lookup: CDR1 MNHEY, CDR2 SMNVEV (reference sequence). The CDR3 nucleotides are TGTGCCAGCACTACGTCGTCCGAAATGGCCCTCCACTTT. Translated, it gives CASTTSSEMALHF.